This T cell receptor (beta chain) was documented in a study of regulatory T cells in long-lasting Graves disease. Study-wide results and limits: With persistent disease, TRBV28, TRBJ1-2 and TRBJ2-5 were the favored segments.

The CDR3 runs 13 residues. From germline, CDR1 is MNHEY and CDR2 SVGEGT. The V gene lost 7 bases and the J gene lost 0 bases, with 7 bases spanning the gap. The time point here: newly diagnosed GD, antithyroid drugs for less than 3 months. RNA isolated from PBMCs was used to make the TCR library. Relying on iRepertoire HTBI primers and Arm-PCR of CDR3 regions, the team built TCR beta libraries. TCRdb re-derived calls from the multiplex PCR reads in MiXCR, one entry per CDR3 protein. The data show a few hundred thousand distinct CDR3 sequences, 20% to 25% seen once. This clonotype has ten or more counts. Its antigen is not known.

Source: peripheral blood mononuclear cells (PBMCs), taken at new diagnosis, from a patient treated with antithyroid drugs. This clonotype originated in a female donor with Graves disease. J is TRBJ1-5 and V is TRBV6-2 or TRBV6-3; D gene unclear. The CDR3, as DNA: TGTGCCAGCAAGAGATTTAGCAATCAGCCCCAGCATTTT. Its protein product is CASKRFSNQPQHF.